This T cell receptor (beta chain) was sequenced during a study of T cell responses to AZD1222 COVID-19 vaccine. Remarks on this clone: What it recognizes is unknown.

J lost 5 bases, V lost 0 bases, and 8 bases had no gene match. This CDR3 has 16 amino acids. Germline-derived CDR1 and CDR2 are LGHNA and YSLEER. The table came from immunoSEQ multiplex PCR; TCRdb's copy has only in-frame clones and leaves some out. The sample gives 75,000 to 95,000 clones, 92% of which show up once; approximately 6.5% is in the top ten. General observations from the study: White British donors predominated, females outnumbered males, and clonal diversity was possibly underestimated. With two AZD1222 doses given, Spike-specific TCR breadth and depth both rose. Epitopes outside B.1.351 and B.1.1.7 mutated regions reportedly drew nearly half of spike TCRs.

The rearrangement uses TRBV4-3 and TRBJ1-1; 8 nucleotides align to TRBD1. This clonotype originated in an adult in good health. The specimen comprised peripheral blood, sampled on day 0 of MenACWY control vaccination. The CDR3 is CASSQDRQGWRTEAFF. CDR3 sequence (DNA): TGCGCCAGCAGCCAAGATAGACAGGGGTGGAGGACTGAAGCTTTCTTT.